A selection of T cell receptor beta chains follows, all from one sample in a study of blood T cells in healthy people across ages. MiXCR was run by TCRdb on the 5' RACE reads, yielding one entry per CDR3 protein. The sample lists under 800,000 distinct CDR3 sequences; more than 20% were seen once. The sequenced sample was blood. The receptors were gathered from a man in his sixties or seventies in good health. Both conserved end residues are trimmed from each CDR3. Only some rows state a clone size, as once, few, many or a class for expanded clones.

size | V | CDR3
few | TRBV6-5 | ASSYATSGSYEQY
NA | TRBV27 | ASSLSEAGASYEQY
NA | TRBV4-1 | ASSQERGGLDSTDTQY
few | TRBV6-5 | ASSSTGEEKLF
few | TRBV14 | ASSQEGRLMAGGADTQY
NA | TRBV12-3/TRBV12-4 | ASTRGANVLT
NA | TRBV7-9 | ASSLGRDYGEQY
NA | TRBV12-3/TRBV12-4 | ACSLSFQKSYNEQF
NA | TRBV5-1 | ASSFAKSYEQY
few | TRBV12-3/TRBV12-4 | ASSLEGRGTQY
once | TRBV6-2/TRBV6-3 | ASSKAQGGNQPQH
NA | TRBV3-1 | ASSQGWLAGGNNEQF
once | TRBV4-3 | ASSQGSSGGPLYEQY
NA | TRBV28 | ASSTSGTNFGEQF
NA | TRBV11-2 | ASSLDNRAHGLF
many | TRBV4-1 | ASSLGTGLATYEQY
few | TRBV7-6 | ASSLREGSGDNEQF
NA | TRBV20-1 | SARNGNETYNEQF
NA | TRBV6-5 | ASSYPKNNEQF
NA | TRBV29-1 | SVGPNTDTQY
many | TRBV5-1 | ASSLGQYPGRGEKLF
NA | TRBV6-2/TRBV6-3 | ASSYQGDKYEQF
NA | TRBV28 | ASSPTSGRYLAKNIQY
NA | TRBV19 | ACTFRLPGPRNTEAF
few | TRBV6-2/TRBV6-3 | ASSYSTLEFKQY
NA | TRBV4-3 | ASSQVPGAPDTQY
few | TRBV15 | ATRLGTSTDTQY
few | TRBV3-1 | ASSQDFAYEQY
few | TRBV6-6 | ASKGSTDTQY